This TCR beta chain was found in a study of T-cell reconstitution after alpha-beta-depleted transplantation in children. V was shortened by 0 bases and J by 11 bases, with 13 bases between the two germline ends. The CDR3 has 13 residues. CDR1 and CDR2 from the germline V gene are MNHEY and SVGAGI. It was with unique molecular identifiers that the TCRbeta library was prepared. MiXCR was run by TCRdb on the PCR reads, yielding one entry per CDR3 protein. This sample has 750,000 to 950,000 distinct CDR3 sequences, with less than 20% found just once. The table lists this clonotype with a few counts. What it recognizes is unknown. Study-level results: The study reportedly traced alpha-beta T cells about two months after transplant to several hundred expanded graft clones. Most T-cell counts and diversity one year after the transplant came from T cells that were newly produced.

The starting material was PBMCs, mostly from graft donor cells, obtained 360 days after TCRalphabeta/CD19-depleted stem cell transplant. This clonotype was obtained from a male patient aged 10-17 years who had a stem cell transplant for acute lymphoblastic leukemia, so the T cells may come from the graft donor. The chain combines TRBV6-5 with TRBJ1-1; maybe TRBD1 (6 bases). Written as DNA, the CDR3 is TGTGCCAGCAGTTACTCGGGGGGCGCGGGGGCTTTCTTT. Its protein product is CASSYSGGAGAFF.